The 10 T cell receptor beta chains listed next were all sequenced from one sample in a study of long-term antiretroviral therapy in people with HIV. The run of the v3.0 immunoSEQ assay was at survey level. The data were produced by immunoSEQ multiplex PCR, yet TCRdb's version contains in-frame clones alone and is incomplete. The sample has roughly 38,000 clones; less than 85% are singletons. The sequencing here drew on unsorted PBMCs, taken 3.4 years after starting antiretroviral therapy. These receptors originate from a man under 40 with HIV.

The J gene is TRBJ2-5, the V gene TRBV18; D gene ambiguous. The CDR3 is 13 residues long. In germline, CDR1 is KGHSH, CDR2 LQKENI. The V end lost 6 bases, the J end lost 2 bases, and 10 bases lay between the germline ends. The CDR3 DNA reads TGTGCCAGCTCGCGACAACTTCAAGAGACCCAGTACTTC. Translation: CASSRQLQETQYF.

The gene calls are TRBV28 and TRBJ1-4; 7 nucleotides agree with TRBD1. Germline CDR1 reads MDHEN; CDR2 reads SYDVKM. The CDR3 length is 15 residues. With 5 bases clipped from V and 5 bases from J, the junction kept 8 bases outside the gene matches. The CDR3 protein is CASSPPTGNNEKLFF. CDR3 DNA sequence: TGTGCCAGCAGTCCCCCGACAGGGAACAATGAAAAACTGTTTTTT.

The chain combines TRBV9 with TRBJ1-2, with no clear D. The CDR3 has 13 amino acids. CDR1 is SGDLS and CDR2 is YYNGEE in the germline V gene. The V and J ends lost 0 bases and 1 base respectively, with 4 bases between them. In nucleotides, the CDR3 is TGTGCCAGCAGCGTAGTGGATAACTATGGCTACACCTTC. Translation: CASSVVDNYGYTF.

This chain joins TRBV2 and TRBJ2-1, with 10 bases fitting TRBD2. V lost 4 bases and J lost 7; bases outside the gene matches: 10. Germline CDR1 and CDR2: SNHLY and FYNNEI. The CDR3 length is 16 residues. The CDR3: CASSGAGGKAGNEQFF. CDR3 nucleotides: TGTGCCAGCAGTGGAGCGGGAGGGAAAGCGGGAAATGAGCAGTTCTTC.

The rearrangement joins TRBV13 to TRBJ2-5; the D is unclear. V lost 5 bases and J lost 3, with 19 bases in between. This CDR3 region has 16 residues. CDR1 is PRHDT and CDR2 is FYEKMQ in the germline V gene (reference sequence). Here the CDR3 reads CASSHHPGGGKETQYF. As DNA, the CDR3 is TGTGCCAGCAGCCACCACCCGGGCGGTGGGAAAGAGACCCAGTACTTC.

The rearrangement links TRBV30 to TRBJ2-5; the D gene is possibly TRBD2 (5 bases). The germline CDR1 and CDR2 sequences are GTSNPN and SVGIG (reference sequence). The ends were cut back, 2 bases at V and 5 bases at J, with 9 bases in the middle. The CDR3 has 12 amino acids. Here the CDR3 DNA reads TGTGCCTGGAGTCGGGGTGGGGAGACCCAGTACTTC. Encoded protein: CAWSRGGETQYF.

The rearrangement links TRBV21-1 to TRBJ2-3; the tabulated D call, TRBD2, remains unverified against the DNA. TRBV21-1 is labeled a pseudogene. The CDR3 is 15 amino acids. CDR3 region: CASSWEEGTTDTQYF. CDR3 nucleotide sequence: TGTGCCAGCAGCTGGGAGGAGGGCACCACAGATACGCAGTATTTT.

The chain employs TRBV19 and TRBJ1-2, with D perhaps matching TRBD1 (5 bases). The V end lost 7 bases, the J end lost 6 bases, and 9 bases lay between the germline ends. Germline CDR1 is LNHDA and CDR2 is SQIVND (reference sequence). The CDR3 contains 11 residues. CDR3 DNA sequence: TGTGCCAGTAATCGGGGGGATGGCTACACCTTC. Protein: CASNRGDGYTF. The full variable domain, in which reference TRBV19 and TRBJ1-2 provide the parts outside the CDR3, is DGGITQSPKYLFRKEGQNVTLSCEQNLNHDAMYWYRQDPGQGLRLIYYSQIVNDFQKGDIAEGYSVSREKKESFPLTVTSAQKNPTAFYLCASNRGDGYTFGSGTRLTVV.

The rearrangement links TRBV9 to TRBJ1-2; 9 nucleotides line up with TRBD1. The CDR3 is made up of 16 amino acids. The junction had 8 bases not matched to a gene; V was cut back by 3 bases and J by 2 bases. Looked up from germline, CDR1 is SGDLS and CDR2 is YYNGEE. CDR3 nucleotides: TGTGCCAGCAGCGAACGCCTCGGACAGGGGAACTATGGCTACACCTTC. It translates to CASSERLGQGNYGYTF. Variable domain in full (rest from reference TRBV9 and TRBJ1-2): DSGVTQTPKHLITATGQRVTLRCSPRSGDLSVYWYQQSLDQGLQFLIQYYNGEERAKGNILERFSAQQFPDLHSELNLSSLELGDSALYFCASSERLGQGNYGYTFGSGTRLTVV.

V usage is TRBV14 and J usage is TRBJ2-1, with 11 bases lining up with TRBD2. Germline trimming cut 6 bases from V and 7 bases from J; bases unmatched to any gene: 23. CDR1 and CDR2 from the germline V gene are SGHDN and FVKESK. The CDR3 length is 20 residues. CDR3: CASSPRLAGGVGYMVNEQFF. The CDR3, as DNA: TGTGCCAGCAGTCCTCGGCTAGCGGGGGGTGTGGGGTACATGGTGAATGAGCAGTTCTTC. Complete variable domain (other parts from reference TRBV14 and TRBJ2-1): EAGVTQFPSHSVIEKGQTVTLRCDPISGHDNLYWYRRVMGKEIKFLLHFVKESKQDESGMPNNRFLAERTGGTYSTLKVQPAELEDSGVYFCASSPRLAGGVGYMVNEQFFGPGTRLTVL.